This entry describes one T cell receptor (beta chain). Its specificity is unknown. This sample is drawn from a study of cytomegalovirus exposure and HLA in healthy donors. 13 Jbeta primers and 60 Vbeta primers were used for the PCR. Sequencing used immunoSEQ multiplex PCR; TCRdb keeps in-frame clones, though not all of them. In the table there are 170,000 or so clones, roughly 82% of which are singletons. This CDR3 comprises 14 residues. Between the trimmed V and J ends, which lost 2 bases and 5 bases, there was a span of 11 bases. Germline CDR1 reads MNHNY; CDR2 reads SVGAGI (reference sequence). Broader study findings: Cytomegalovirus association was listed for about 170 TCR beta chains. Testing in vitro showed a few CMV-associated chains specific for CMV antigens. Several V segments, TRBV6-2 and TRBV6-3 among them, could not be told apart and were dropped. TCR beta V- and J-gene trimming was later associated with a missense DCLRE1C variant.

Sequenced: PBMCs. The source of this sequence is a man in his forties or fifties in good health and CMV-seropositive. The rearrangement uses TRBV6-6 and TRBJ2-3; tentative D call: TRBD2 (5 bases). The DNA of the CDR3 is TGTGCCAGCAGTTACGGGGAGAGAGGAGATACGCAGTATTTT. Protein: CASSYGERGDTQYF.